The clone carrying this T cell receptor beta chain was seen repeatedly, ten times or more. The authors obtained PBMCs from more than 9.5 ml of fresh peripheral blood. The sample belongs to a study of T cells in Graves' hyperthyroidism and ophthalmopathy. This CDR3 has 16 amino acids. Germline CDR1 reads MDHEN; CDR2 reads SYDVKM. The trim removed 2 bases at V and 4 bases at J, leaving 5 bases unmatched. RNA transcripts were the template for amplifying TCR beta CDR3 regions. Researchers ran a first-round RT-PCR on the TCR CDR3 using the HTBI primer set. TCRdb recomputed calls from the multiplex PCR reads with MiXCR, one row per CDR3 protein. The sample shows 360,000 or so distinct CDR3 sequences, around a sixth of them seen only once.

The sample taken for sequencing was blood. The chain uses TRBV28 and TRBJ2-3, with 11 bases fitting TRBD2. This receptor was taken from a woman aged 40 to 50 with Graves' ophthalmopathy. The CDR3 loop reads CASSLGTSGSSDTQYF. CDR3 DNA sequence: TGTGCCAGCAGTTTAGGTACTAGCGGGAGTTCAGATACGCAGTATTTT. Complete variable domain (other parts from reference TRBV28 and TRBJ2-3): DVKVTQSSRYLVKRTGEKVFLECVQDMDHENMFWYRQDPGLGLRLIYFSYDVKMKEKGDIPEGYSVSREKKERFSLILESASTNQTSMYLCASSLGTSGSSDTQYFGPGTRLTVL.